The rows below give T cell receptor beta chains drawn from one sample of a study of blood T cell repertoires in COVID-19. Method: immunoSEQ multiplex PCR; TCRdb's copy keeps in-frame clones and lacks some. This table holds 30,000 to 35,000 clones, roughly nine tenths found once. The sequenced sample consisted of peripheral blood. The receptors shown here come from a human donor with active COVID-19. The donor label of this sample is uncertain. Each CDR3 is given with its conserved first and last residue.

TRBV25-1,TRBJ2-2,14,CASSESGGTGELFF
TRBV18,TRBJ1-1,16,CASSPPGQGMNTEAFF
TRBV4-3,TRBJ2-5,15,CASSQDGTIQGTQYF
TRBV4-1,TRBJ1-2,14,CASSPSEFGYGYTF
TRBV9,TRBJ2-3,15,CASSVGTSVTDTQYF
TRBV19,TRBJ1-4,15,CASSIHGATNEKLFF
TRBV7-2,TRBJ2-4,15,CASRAPQGPRDIQYF
TRBV30,TRBJ2-5,13,CAWSPGGKETQYF
TRBV7-9,TRBJ2-7,17,CASSSSGFDSSSYEQYF
TRBV6-2/TRBV6-3,TRBJ2-3,15,CASSGAGALTDTQYF
TRBV9,TRBJ2-6,17,CASSGGTDLSGANVLTF
TRBV25-1,TRBJ1-5,12,CASPADLQPQHF
TRBV11-2,TRBJ2-2,14,CASQRDRVSGELFF
TRBV10-3,TRBJ1-2,15,CATEGRQGISDGYTF
TRBV7-3,TRBJ2-5,14,CASSVLHGGETQYF
TRBV28,TRBJ1-6,16,CASSSLHRGGNSPLHF
TRBV4-3,TRBJ2-7,15,CASSPRQGALGEQYF
TRBV4-1,TRBJ1-5,17,CASSQWEDRVGNQPQHF
TRBV7-9,TRBJ2-7,15,CASSLAQGQSYEQYF
TRBV5-6,TRBJ2-7,13,CASTSSLEYEQYF
TRBV4-1,TRBJ2-7,13,CASSLAEGSEQYF
TRBV27,TRBJ2-5,13,CASRRGIAETQYF
TRBV27,TRBJ2-1,14,CASSGGTSGNEQFF
TRBV11-3,TRBJ2-3,15,CASSPDRVGTDTQYF
TRBV5-1,TRBJ2-7,15,CASSWDGGQTYEQYF
TRBV7-9,TRBJ1-6,15,CASSLEAGISSPLHF
TRBV5-6,TRBJ2-1,16,CASSVLAGEGYNEQFF
TRBV7-9,TRBJ2-2,16,CASSLPGPSNTGELFF
TRBV7-8,TRBJ2-1,13,CASSLPSSNEQFF
TRBV4-1,TRBJ1-5,14,CASSLKGGNQPQHF
TRBV10-2,TRBJ1-3,13,CASRGQTGNTIYF